This TCR beta chain was profiled in a study of shared T cell receptors in the human thymus. Method: immunoSEQ multiplex PCR; TCRdb's copy keeps in-frame clones and lacks some. Of 600,000 or so clones in the sample, about 87% were seen once. The CDR3 has 13 amino acids. Germline lookup yields CDR1 SGHRS and CDR2 YFSETQ. V shed 5 bases, J shed 9 bases, and the junction held 10 bases outside the gene matches. The same sample was also used in a study of human thymus T cells.

This chain connects TRBV5-1 to TRBJ1-1, with 7 bases lining up with TRBD1. Sequences were obtained from thymocytes. The clonotype comes from a boy under three years old with a congenital heart defect. The DNA for the CDR3 is TGCGCCAGCAGGCGGGACAGCGGGCCTAAAGCTTTCTTT. Its translation: CASRRDSGPKAFF.